The sequence of this T cell receptor (beta chain) was determined in a study of blood T cell repertoires in COVID-19. For the study at large: In each case, the material was cDNA or gDNA derived from T cells, B-cell-depleted T cells, or PBMCs.

Repertoires were generated with immunoSEQ multiplex PCR, while TCRdb's copy carries only in-frame clones and drops some. This sample has approximately 470,000 clones; 87% occur once, and the top ten carry around 0.7%. Between the trimmed V and J ends, which lost 1 base and 4 bases, there was a span of 6 bases. The CDR3 covers 13 residues. The V gene is TRBV12-3 or TRBV12-4, the J gene TRBJ2-3; D remains unclear. The sequence derives from a woman aged 18 to 35 who had recovered from COVID-19. The sample taken for sequencing was PBMCs or T cells enriched from blood (not recorded which). In nucleotides, the CDR3 is TGTGCCAGCAGTTTAGTTGGGCCAGATACGCAGTATTTT. Translating gives CASSLVGPDTQYF.